This passage covers 7 T cell receptor beta chains from one sample sequenced in a study of post-analysis software for immune sequencing data. Study-level results: About 5 TRBV segments (TRBV5-6, TRBV5-1 and TRBV20-1 among them) occurred more frequently in patients than in controls.

Antigens of these TCRs are unknown. Each TCR beta cDNA library carried unique molecular identifiers. TCRdb fed the PCR reads into MiXCR, producing one record per CDR3 protein. The sample comprises around 180,000 distinct CDR3 sequences, approximately 31% of which are singletons, and 1.5% rests with the top ten. Sequencing input: blood. The receptors stem from a girl aged 5-17 years with multiple sclerosis.

The chain joins TRBV4-1 to TRBJ2-3, with D perhaps assigned TRBD1 or TRBD2 (5 bases each). V shed 7 bases and J shed 3 bases, with 11 bases lying between them. There are 13 residues in the CDR3. CDR1 MGHRA and CDR2 YSYEKL come from the germline V gene. CDR3 coding DNA: TGCGCCAGCAAGGGTTGGGGGACAGATACGCAGTATTTT. It specifies CASKGWGTDTQYF.

V gene TRBV6-6 combines with J gene TRBJ2-3; D remains unclear. CDR3 length: 17 amino acids. Germline values: CDR1 MNHNY, CDR2 SVGAGI (reference sequence). Trimming took off 0 bases at V and 0 bases at J, with 13 bases between the two ends. CDR3 nucleotides: TGTGCCAGCAGTTACTCGCTCCGACGGGCTAGCACAGATACGCAGTATTTT. It yields the protein CASSYSLRRASTDTQYF.

This clonotype was seen ten or more times. The rearrangement joins TRBV12-3 or TRBV12-4 to TRBJ2-1, with D perhaps matching TRBD1 (5 bases). This CDR3 has 13 residues. Trimming removed 7 bases from V and 6 bases from J, with 13 bases in between. CDR3 region: CASTPWGRNEQFF. The CDR3 DNA is TGTGCCAGCACTCCCTGGGGCCGCAATGAGCAGTTCTTC.

This clonotype was detected ten times or more. The CDR3 sequence: CASSQAMIEQYF. The CDR3 DNA is TGTGCCAGCAGCCAAGCAATGATTGAGCAGTACTTC. The chain is built from TRBV14 and TRBJ2-7; D is unclear. CDR1 is SGHDN and CDR2 is FVKESK in the germline V gene. This CDR3 is 12 amino acids long. Trimming took 1 base from V and 7 from J, leaving 8 bases between them.

This clonotype was observed a handful of times. The chain has TRBV5-1 and TRBJ2-2; no reliable D call. CDR1 SGHRS and CDR2 YFSETQ come from the germline V gene. Trimming took off 0 bases at V and 6 bases at J, with 6 bases between the two ends. The CDR3 consists of 13 residues. CDR3 DNA sequence: TGCGCCAGCAGCTTGGTAGGGCCCGGGGAGCTGTTTTTT. It encodes CASSLVGPGELFF.

The chain employs TRBV5-1 and TRBJ1-2; D unclear. CDR1 SGHRS and CDR2 YFSETQ come from the germline V gene. The CDR3 contains 15 residues. V was trimmed by 1 base and J by 0 bases, leaving 10 bases between them. The CDR3 sequence: CASSLRAGSNYGYTF. CDR3 nucleotide sequence: TGCGCCAGCAGCTTGCGGGCAGGTTCTAACTATGGCTACACCTTC. The whole variable domain, filled in from reference TRBV5-1 and TRBJ1-2, reads KAGVTQTPRYLIKTRGQQVTLSCSPISGHRSVSWYQQTPGQGLQFLFEYFSETQRNKGNFPGRFSGRQFSNSRSEMNVSTLELGDSALYLCASSLRAGSNYGYTFGSGTRLTVV.

This clonotype came up a few times. The V and J genes are TRBV6-2 or TRBV6-3 and TRBJ2-7; 8 nucleotides line up with TRBD1. Germline CDR1 reads MNHEY; CDR2 reads SVGEGT. The V and J ends lost 2 bases and 2 bases, in that order; junction bases with no gene match: 5. This CDR3 region has 15 residues. CDR3 loop: CASSYPGQGTYEQYF. As DNA, the CDR3 is TGTGCCAGCAGTTACCCCGGACAGGGTACCTACGAGCAGTACTTC.